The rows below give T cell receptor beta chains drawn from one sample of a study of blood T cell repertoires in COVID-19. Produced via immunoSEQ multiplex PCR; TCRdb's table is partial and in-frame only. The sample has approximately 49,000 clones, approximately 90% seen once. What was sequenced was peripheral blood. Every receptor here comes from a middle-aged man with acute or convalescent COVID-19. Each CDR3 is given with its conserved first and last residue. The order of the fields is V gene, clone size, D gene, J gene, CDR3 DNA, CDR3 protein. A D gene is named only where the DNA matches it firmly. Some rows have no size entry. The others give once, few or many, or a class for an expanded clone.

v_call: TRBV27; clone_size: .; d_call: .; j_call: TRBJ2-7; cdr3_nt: TGTGCCAGCAGTTCCGGGACTTTTTCCTACGAGCAGTACTTC; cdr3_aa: CASSSGTFSYEQYF
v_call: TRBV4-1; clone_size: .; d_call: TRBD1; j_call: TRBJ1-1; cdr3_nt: TGCGCCAGCAGCGAACGACAGGGGAACACTGAAGCTTTCTTT; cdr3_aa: CASSERQGNTEAFF
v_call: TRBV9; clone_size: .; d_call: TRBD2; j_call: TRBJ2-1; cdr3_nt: TGTGCCAGCAGCGCTAGCGGGAACATGAACAATGAGCAGTTCTTC; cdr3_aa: CASSASGNMNNEQFF
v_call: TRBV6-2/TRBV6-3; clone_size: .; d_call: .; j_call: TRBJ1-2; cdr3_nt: TGTGCCAGCAGTACCATGTCGGTTTATGGCTACACCTTC; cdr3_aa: CASSTMSVYGYTF
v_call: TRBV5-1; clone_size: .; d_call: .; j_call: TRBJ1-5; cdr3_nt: TGCGCCAGCAGCTTGGGTGGAGACAATCAGCCCCAGCATTTT; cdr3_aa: CASSLGGDNQPQHF
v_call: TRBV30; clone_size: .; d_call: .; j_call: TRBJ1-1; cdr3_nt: TGTGCCTGGAGTGGCGGGGGATCCGGCACTGAAGCTTTCTTT; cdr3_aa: CAWSGGGSGTEAFF
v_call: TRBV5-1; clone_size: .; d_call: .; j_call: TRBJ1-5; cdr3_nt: TGCGCCAGCAGCTTGGTGGGGGGGACTAATCAGCCCCAGCATTTT; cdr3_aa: CASSLVGGTNQPQHF
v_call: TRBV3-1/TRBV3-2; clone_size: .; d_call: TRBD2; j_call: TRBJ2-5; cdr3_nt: TGTGCCAGCAGCGTACTAGCGGGAGCGAGGGAGACCCAGTACTTC; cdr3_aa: CASSVLAGARETQYF
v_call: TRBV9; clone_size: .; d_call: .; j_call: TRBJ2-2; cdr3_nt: TGTGCCAGCAGCGTACACCCAGTGGAACAGCCGAACACCGGGGAGCTGTTTTTT; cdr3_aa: CASSVHPVEQPNTGELFF
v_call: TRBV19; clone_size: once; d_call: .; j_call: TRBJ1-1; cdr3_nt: TGTGCCAGTAGTAGACCAGGGCGACACACTGAAGCTTTCTTT; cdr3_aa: CASSRPGRHTEAFF
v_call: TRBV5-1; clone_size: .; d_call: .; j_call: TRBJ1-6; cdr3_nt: TGCGCCAGCACGTGGGTGGCAGGGGCGTATTCACCCCTCCACTTT; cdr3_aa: CASTWVAGAYSPLHF
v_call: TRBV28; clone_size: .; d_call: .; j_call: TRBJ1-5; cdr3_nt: TGTGCCAGCAGAAGAGGAGCAAGCAATCAGCCCCAGCATTTT; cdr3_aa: CASRRGASNQPQHF
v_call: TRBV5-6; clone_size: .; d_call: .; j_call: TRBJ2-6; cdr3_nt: TGTGCCAGCACCTATCCTGGGGCCAACGTCCTGACTTTC; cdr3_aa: CASTYPGANVLTF
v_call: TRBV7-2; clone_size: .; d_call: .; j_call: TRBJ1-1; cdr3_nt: TGTGCCAGCAGCCCCTCTGTGATAGCTAACGCAGCTTTCTTT; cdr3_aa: CASSPSVIANAAFF
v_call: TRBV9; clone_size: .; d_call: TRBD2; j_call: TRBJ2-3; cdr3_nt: TGTGCCAGCAGCGTCGCGGGGGGGAGAACAGATACGCAGTATTTT; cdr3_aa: CASSVAGGRTDTQYF
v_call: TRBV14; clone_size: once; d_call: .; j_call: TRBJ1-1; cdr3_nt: TGTGCCAGCAGCCAAGATCTGACAAGAAGGGAAGCTTTCTTT; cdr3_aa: CASSQDLTRREAFF
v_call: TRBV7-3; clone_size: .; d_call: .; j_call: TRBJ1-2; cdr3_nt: TGTGCCAGCAGCTCAGACACCTCGAATCGTGGCTACACCTTC; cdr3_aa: CASSSDTSNRGYTF
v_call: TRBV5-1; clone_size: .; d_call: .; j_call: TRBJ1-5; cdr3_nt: TGCGCCAGCAGCTTGGATGGCCGGGGCAATCAGCCCCAGCATTTT; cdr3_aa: CASSLDGRGNQPQHF
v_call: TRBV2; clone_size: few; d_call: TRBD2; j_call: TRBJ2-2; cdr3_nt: TGTGCCAGCAGCGTTAATATAGCGGGAGCCGGGGAGCTGTTTTTT; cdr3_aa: CASSVNIAGAGELFF
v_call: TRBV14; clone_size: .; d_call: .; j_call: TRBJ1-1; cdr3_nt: TGTGCCAGCAGCCGTTTAGGGGGGAACACTGAAGCTTTCTTT; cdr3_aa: CASSRLGGNTEAFF
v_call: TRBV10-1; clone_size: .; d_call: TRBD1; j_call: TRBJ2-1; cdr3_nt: TGCGCCACATCAACCGGGACAGTTCACAATGAGCAGTTCTTC; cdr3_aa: CATSTGTVHNEQFF
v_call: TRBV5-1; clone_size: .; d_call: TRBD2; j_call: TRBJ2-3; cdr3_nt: TGCGCCAGCAGTTCTAGCGGGGTTAGCACAGATACGCAGTATTTT; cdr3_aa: CASSSSGVSTDTQYF
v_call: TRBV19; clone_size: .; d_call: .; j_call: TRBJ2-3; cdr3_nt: TGTGCCACAAGGACAGACACTAGCACAGATACGCAGTATTTT; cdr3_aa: CATRTDTSTDTQYF
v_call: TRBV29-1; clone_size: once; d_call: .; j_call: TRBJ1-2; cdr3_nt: TGCAGCGTTGACGCAGGGGATGGCTACACCTTC; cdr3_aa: CSVDAGDGYTF
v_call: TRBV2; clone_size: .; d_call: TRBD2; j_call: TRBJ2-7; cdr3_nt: TGTGCCAGCAGTGTGGGACTAGCGGGGAGCGAGCAGTACTTC; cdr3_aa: CASSVGLAGSEQYF
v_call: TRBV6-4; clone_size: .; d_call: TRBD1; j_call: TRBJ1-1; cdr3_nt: TGTGCCAGCAGCGAAAGTCTTTGGGACAGGGAGGCTTTCTTT; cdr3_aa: CASSESLWDREAFF
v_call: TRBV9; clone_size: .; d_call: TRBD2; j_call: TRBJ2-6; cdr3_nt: TGTGCCAGCAGTGTAACTAGCGGGGGATTTTCTGGGGCCAACGTCCTGACTTTC; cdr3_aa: CASSVTSGGFSGANVLTF
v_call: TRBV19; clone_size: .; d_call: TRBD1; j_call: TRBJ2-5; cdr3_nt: TGTGCCAGTAGTATAGAACCCGGACAGGGGGCCTGGGAGACCCAGTACTTC; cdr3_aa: CASSIEPGQGAWETQYF
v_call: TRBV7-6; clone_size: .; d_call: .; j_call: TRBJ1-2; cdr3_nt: TGTGCCAGCAGCTTAGGCAGGGGATATGGCTACACCTTC; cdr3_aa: CASSLGRGYGYTF
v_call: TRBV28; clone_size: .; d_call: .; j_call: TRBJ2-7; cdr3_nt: TGTGCCAGCCGTCCTACAGGGAGGGGCGAGCAGTACTTC; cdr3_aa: CASRPTGRGEQYF
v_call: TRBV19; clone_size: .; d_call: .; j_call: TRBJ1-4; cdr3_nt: TGTGCCAGTAGTCCCAGGCAGGCAACTAATGAAAAACTGTTTTTT; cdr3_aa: CASSPRQATNEKLFF
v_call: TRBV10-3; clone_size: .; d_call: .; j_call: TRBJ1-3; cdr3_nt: TGTGCCATCAGTGTTCCAAGGGAGGACGAGGGGGGAAACACCATATATTTT; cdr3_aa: CAISVPREDEGGNTIYF
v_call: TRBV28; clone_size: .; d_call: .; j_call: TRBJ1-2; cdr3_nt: TGTGCCAGCAGTGTCAGGGACTGGGATGGCTACACCTTC; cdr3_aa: CASSVRDWDGYTF
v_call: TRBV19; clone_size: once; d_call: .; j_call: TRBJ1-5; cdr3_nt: TGTGCCAGTACCCAGGCCCCAGGGCCTGATCAGCCCCAGCATTTT; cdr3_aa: CASTQAPGPDQPQHF
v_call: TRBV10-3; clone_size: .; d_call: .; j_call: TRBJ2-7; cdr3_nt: TGTGCCATCAAATCCGGCGGGCCATACGAGCAGTACTTC; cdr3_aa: CAIKSGGPYEQYF
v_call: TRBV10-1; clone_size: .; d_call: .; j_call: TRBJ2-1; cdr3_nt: TGCGCCAGCAGCCTCAGGGGACCGCAGTTCTTC; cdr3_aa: CASSLRGPQFF
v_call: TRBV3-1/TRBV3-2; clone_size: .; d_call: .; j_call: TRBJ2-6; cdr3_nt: TGTGCCAGCAGCCAATCGGCAGGGGATCCCTTTGGGGCCAACGTCCTGACTTTC; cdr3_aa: CASSQSAGDPFGANVLTF
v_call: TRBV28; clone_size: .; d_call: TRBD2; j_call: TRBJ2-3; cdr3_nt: TGTGCCAGCAGACCAGCGGGAGTGGGCACAGATACGCAGTATTTT; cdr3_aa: CASRPAGVGTDTQYF
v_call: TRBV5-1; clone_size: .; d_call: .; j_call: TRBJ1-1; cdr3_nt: TGCGCCAGCGGCGAGGTGGAGAACACTGAAGCTTTCTTT; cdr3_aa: CASGEVENTEAFF
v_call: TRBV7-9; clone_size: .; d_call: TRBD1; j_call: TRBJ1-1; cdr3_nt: TGTGCCAGCAGGAGTGGACAGGGAATCTTTTTT; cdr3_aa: CASRSGQGIFF
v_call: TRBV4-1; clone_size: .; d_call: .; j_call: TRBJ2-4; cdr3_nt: TGCGCCAGCAGCCAAGATATCTCAGGGGTCAAAAACATTCAGTACTTC; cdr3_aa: CASSQDISGVKNIQYF
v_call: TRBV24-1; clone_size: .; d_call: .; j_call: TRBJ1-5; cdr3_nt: TGTGCCACCAGTCAACAGGGTTTTGATCAGCCCCAGCATTTT; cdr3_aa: CATSQQGFDQPQHF
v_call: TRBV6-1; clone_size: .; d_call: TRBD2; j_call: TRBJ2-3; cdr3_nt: TGTGCCAGCAGTGAATATCTTGGGATAGCGGGAGAGGATACGCAGTATTTT; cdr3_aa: CASSEYLGIAGEDTQYF
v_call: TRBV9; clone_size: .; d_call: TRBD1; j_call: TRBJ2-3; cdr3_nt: TGTGCCAGCAGCGGCCAATTTACAGGGGCCAGCACAGATACGCAGTATTTT; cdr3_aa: CASSGQFTGASTDTQYF
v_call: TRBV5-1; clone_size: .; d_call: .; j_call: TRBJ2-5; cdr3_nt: TGCGCCAGCAGCTCTGGACAGCCCCAAGAGACCCAGTACTTC; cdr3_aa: CASSSGQPQETQYF
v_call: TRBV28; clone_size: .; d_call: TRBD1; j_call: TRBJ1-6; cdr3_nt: TGTGCCAGCAGCCGAGGGACAGGGAGGTCACCCCTCCACTTT; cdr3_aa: CASSRGTGRSPLHF
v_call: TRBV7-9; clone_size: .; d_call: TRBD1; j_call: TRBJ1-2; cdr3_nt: TGTGCCAGCAGCCTGGGACAGCTCTATGGCTACACCTTC; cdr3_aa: CASSLGQLYGYTF
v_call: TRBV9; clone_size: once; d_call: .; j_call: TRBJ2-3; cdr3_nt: TGTGCCAGCAGCGCCCGGGTAGCGGCCACAGATACGCAGTATTTT; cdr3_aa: CASSARVAATDTQYF
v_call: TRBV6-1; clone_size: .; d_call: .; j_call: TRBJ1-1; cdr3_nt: TGTGCCAGCAGTGAAGCGCTCCGGGTTGTGCGGTTTTCTTTTGAAGCTTTCTTT; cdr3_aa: CASSEALRVVRFSFEAFF
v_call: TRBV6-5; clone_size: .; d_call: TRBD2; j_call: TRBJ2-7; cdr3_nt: TGTGCCAGCAGTTCCACCTGGACTAGCGGCTACGAGCAGTACTTC; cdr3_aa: CASSSTWTSGYEQYF
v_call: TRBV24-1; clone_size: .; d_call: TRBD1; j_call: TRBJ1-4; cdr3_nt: TGTGCCACCAGTGACCCCGGGACAGCTAATGAAAAACTGTTTTTT; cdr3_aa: CATSDPGTANEKLFF
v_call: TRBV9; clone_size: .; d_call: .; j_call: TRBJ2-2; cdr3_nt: TGTGCCAGCAGCGTAGTCACGAACACCGGGGAGCTGTTTTTT; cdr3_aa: CASSVVTNTGELFF
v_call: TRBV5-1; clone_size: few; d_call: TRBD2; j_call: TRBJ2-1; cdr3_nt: TGCGCCAGCAGCTCGAGACTAGCGGATAGCTCCTACAATGAGCAGTTCTTC; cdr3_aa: CASSSRLADSSYNEQFF
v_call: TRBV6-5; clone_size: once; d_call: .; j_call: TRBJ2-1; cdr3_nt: TGTGCCAGCAGATCAGGAATCTCCTACAATGAGCAGTTCTTC; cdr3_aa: CASRSGISYNEQFF